This TCR beta chain is from a study of follicular helper T cells after annual influenza vaccination. Study background: For some subjects, blood spans the 2013-2014, 2014-2015 and 2015-2016 annual vaccinations. Study-level results: Change in circulating plasmablasts correlated with ICOS+CD38+ cTfh clonality change.

Survey level resolution was used for TCRB sequencing. Sequencing was performed with immunoSEQ multiplex PCR; in TCRdb, only in-frame clones are kept and a portion is missing. The sample lists nearly 9,000 clones, 83% occurring once. Regarding time point: 2013-2014 season, 7 days after vaccination. Excluded were substance abuse, HIV/AIDS, active cancer, immunomodulatory drugs and active illness. In regard to this clone: Its antigen is unidentified.

This CDR3 comprises 14 residues. Germline V gene sequence: CDR1 GTSNPN, CDR2 SVGIG (reference sequence). The receptor was isolated from an adult who received the influenza vaccine. The sequences come from CXCR5+ CD38- circulating T follicular helper cells from blood, collected 7 days after influenza vaccination. Subset denoted: circulating Tfh, non-naive CD4+CXCR5+PD-1+ (ICOS+CD38+ or ICOS-CD38-). The J gene is TRBJ1-6, the V gene TRBV30; D gene uncertain. CDR3 protein: CASRHTAGNSPLHF. The CDR3 region has the DNA TGTGCTTCGAGGCACACTGCGGGGAATTCACCCCTCCACTTT.